The 24 T cell receptor beta chains below all came from one sample that was sequenced in a study of cytomegalovirus exposure and HLA in healthy donors. The PCR had 60 Vbeta and 13 Jbeta primers. Sequencing used immunoSEQ multiplex PCR; TCRdb keeps in-frame clones, though not all of them. Of around 200,000 clones listed, approximately 80% are singletons. Sequenced sample: PBMCs. The origin of the receptors is a woman in her forties in good health and CMV-seronegative.

This clone was seen just once. The V call is TRBV30, the J call TRBJ1-3; no clear D. From germline, CDR1 is GTSNPN and CDR2 SVGIG (reference sequence). The CDR3 consists of 14 residues. V dropped 4 bases and J dropped 0 bases, with 10 bases sitting between them. CDR3 DNA: TGTGCCTGGAACGGGTTACTCTCTGGAAACACCATATATTTT. Amino acid sequence: CAWNGLLSGNTIYF.

In its sample, this clone was seen once. The chain couples TRBV18 to TRBJ1-4; the match to TRBD1 covers 8 bases. V was pared by 3 bases and J by 2 bases, with 2 bases of the junction left unmatched. This CDR3 has 15 residues. Germline V lookup: CDR1 KGHSH, CDR2 LQKENI. This CDR3 is CASSPRTGTNEKLFF. The CDR3 nucleotides are TGTGCCAGCTCACCCCGGACAGGGACTAATGAAAAACTGTTTTTT. Variable domain in full (rest from reference TRBV18 and TRBJ1-4): NAGVMQNPRHLVRRRGQEARLRCSPMKGHSHVYWYRQLPEEGLKFMVYLQKENIIDESGMPKERFSAEFPKEGPSILRIQQVVRGDSAAYFCASSPRTGTNEKLFFGSGTQLSVL.

This clone was counted a single time. The rearrangement uses TRBV27 and TRBJ1-1, with a weak D call TRBD1 (5 bases). Trimming left V 6 bases short and J 5 bases short, with 19 bases between. This CDR3 has 15 residues. Germline V CDR1 and CDR2: MNHEY, SMNVEV (reference sequence). The CDR3 spells CASRGVIGGWTEAFF. CDR3 coding DNA: TGTGCCAGCAGAGGAGTCATCGGGGGTTGGACTGAAGCTTTCTTT.

The chain combines TRBV28 with TRBJ2-7, with D perhaps TRBD1 (5 bases). V was clipped by 5 bases and J by 2 bases, with 10 bases between them. From germline, CDR1 is MDHEN and CDR2 SYDVKM. The CDR3 is 13 residues long. In DNA, the CDR3 is TGTGCCAGCAGTATTCAGGGCCCCTACGAGCAGTACTTC. Translating it yields CASSIQGPYEQYF.

This clone was recorded only once. The V and J genes are TRBV2 and TRBJ2-5; 7 bases line up with TRBD2. The CDR3 consists of 13 residues. Germline CDR1 is SNHLY and CDR2 is FYNNEI. J lost 10 bases, V lost 7 bases, and 12 bases had no gene match. The CDR3 region is CASIRDYSDDQYF. CDR3 DNA sequence: TGTGCCAGCATAAGGGACTACTCTGATGACCAGTACTTC.

The rearrangement joins TRBV6-1 to TRBJ1-3; 8 nucleotides line up with TRBD1. This CDR3 comprises 19 residues. From germline, CDR1 is MNHNS and CDR2 SASEGT. J was trimmed by 4 bases and V by 2 bases; bases with no gene match: 16. For the CDR3, the DNA is TGTGCCAGCAGTGAATGGTCCGGACAGGGCAGGGTGCTAGGAAACACCATATATTTT. This encodes CASSEWSGQGRVLGNTIYF.

The rearrangement links TRBV6-5 to TRBJ2-7, with 8 bases aligning to TRBD1. Germline lookup yields CDR1 MNHEY and CDR2 SVGAGI. CDR3 length: 13 residues. V shed 7 bases and J 4 bases; nucleotides not matched to a gene: 6. The CDR3 region has the DNA TGTGCCAGCAAACCAGGGGGCTGGTACGAGCAGTACTTC. It specifies CASKPGGWYEQYF.

This clone was seen more than once but under ten times. The chain carries TRBV6-5 and TRBJ2-2, with 9 bases that match TRBD1. This CDR3 region has 14 residues. Losses at the gene ends were 7 bases for V and 6 bases for J; bases not matched to a gene: 6. Per germline, CDR1 MNHEY and CDR2 SVGAGI. The CDR3 DNA is TGTGCCAGCAACAAACAGGGGGCGGCCGGGGAGCTGTTTTTT. Amino acids: CASNKQGAAGELFF.

This chain uses TRBV15 with TRBJ2-7; no clear D. Per the germline V gene, CDR1 is LNHNV and CDR2 is YYDKDF (reference sequence). Trimming cost V 0 bases and J 1 base, with 13 bases left between them. The CDR3 sequence is 16 residues long. The CDR3 is CATSRDLGRSSYEQYF. The CDR3 coding sequence is TGTGCCACCAGCAGAGATCTTGGCAGATCTTCCTACGAGCAGTACTTC.

This clone turned up a few times. This sample includes further DNA sequences coding for the same CDR3. The gene calls are TRBV6-1 and TRBJ1-4, with 7 bases lining up with TRBD1. J was trimmed by 0 bases and V by 5 bases; bases with no gene match: 3. Germline lookup yields CDR1 MNHNS and CDR2 SASEGT. CDR3 size: 15 residues. The DNA of the CDR3 is TGTGCCAGCAGTCGACAGGGTGCAACTAATGAAAAACTGTTTTTT. It is translated as CASSRQGATNEKLFF.

The rearrangement joins TRBV5-4 to TRBJ1-3, with unresolved D. The V end lost 4 bases, the J end lost 0 bases, and 8 bases lay between the germline ends. This CDR3 contains 14 residues. The germline CDR1 and CDR2 sequences are SGHNT and YYREEE (reference sequence). The CDR3 loop reads CASSPRSSGNTIYF. In nucleotides, the CDR3 is TGTGCCAGCAGCCCACGTAGCTCTGGAAACACCATATATTTT. The entire variable domain, with the rest obtained from reference TRBV5-4 and TRBJ1-3, is as follows: ETGVTQSPTHLIKTRGQQVTLRCSSQSGHNTVSWYQQALGQGPQFIFQYYREEENGRGNFPPRFSGLQFPNYSSELNVNALELDDSALYLCASSPRSSGNTIYFGEGSWLTVV.

This sequence joins TRBV7-6 and TRBJ2-3; tentative D call: TRBD2 (7 bases). V was shortened by 3 bases and J by 1 base, with 17 bases between the two germline ends. This CDR3 comprises 17 residues. Germline V gene sequence: CDR1 SGHVS, CDR2 FNYEAQ. In nucleotides, the CDR3 is TGTGCCAGCAGCTTGGTCAACGGGGGGCCACGCACAGATACGCAGTATTTT. This encodes CASSLVNGGPRTDTQYF. Full variable domain (missing parts from reference TRBV7-6 and TRBJ2-3): GAGVSQSPRYKVTKRGQDVALRCDPISGHVSLYWYRQALGQGPEFLTYFNYEAQQDKSGLPNDRFSAERPEGSISTLTIQRTEQRDSAMYRCASSLVNGGPRTDTQYFGPGTRLTVL.

This sequence joins TRBV9 and TRBJ2-1; D perhaps matches TRBD2 (5 bases). The germline gives CDR1 SGDLS, CDR2 YYNGEE. The CDR3 runs to 14 residues. V lost 3 bases and J 5 bases, leaving 12 bases between the germline ends. The CDR3 DNA follows: TGTGCCAGCAGCGACCTCTTCGGGAACAATGAGCAGTTCTTC. Protein product: CASSDLFGNNEQFF.

The rearrangement links TRBV11-1 to TRBJ2-5; the match to TRBD2 covers 7 bases. J gave up 5 bases and V 1 base, and 4 bases lay outside the gene matches. The length of the CDR3 is 14 residues. CDR1 is SGHAT, CDR2 FQDESV, per germline (reference sequence). The chain's CDR3 is CASSLGLAEETQYF. In DNA form, the CDR3 reads TGTGCCAGCAGCTTAGGTCTAGCGGAGGAGACCCAGTACTTC.

The chain couples TRBV5-5 to TRBJ2-7; D gene ambiguous. Trimming pared 1 base from V and 2 bases from J, leaving 7 bases between. Germline CDR1 and CDR2: SGHKS and YYEKEE (reference sequence). This CDR3 is built from 13 residues. In nucleotides, the CDR3 is TGTGCCAGCAGCTTGCTTCTTGCCTACGAGCAGTACTTC. Protein: CASSLLLAYEQYF.

The V call is TRBV9, the J call TRBJ2-5; 11 bases map to TRBD2. The junction had 8 bases not matched to a gene; V was cut back by 6 bases and J by 1 base. Germline CDR1 is SGDLS and CDR2 is YYNGEE. The CDR3 contains 16 residues. The CDR3 loop reads CASTGTSGGFQETQYF. The CDR3 nucleotides read TGTGCCAGCACCGGGACTAGCGGAGGATTCCAAGAGACCCAGTACTTC.

This sequence joins TRBV7-6 and TRBJ2-5; unclear D gene. The CDR3 loop spans 13 amino acids. The V gene lost 5 bases and the J gene lost 1 base, with 8 bases spanning the gap. Germline-derived CDR1 and CDR2 are SGHVS and FNYEAQ. The CDR3 region has the DNA TGTGCCAGCAGCCGACGGGTCCAAGAGACCCAGTACTTC. Translating it yields CASSRRVQETQYF.

The chain couples TRBV5-4 to TRBJ1-6, with 8 bases identical to TRBD1. The CDR3 has 17 residues. CDR1 SGHNT and CDR2 YYREEE come from the germline V gene (reference sequence). V shed 4 bases, J shed 10 bases, and the junction held 16 bases outside the gene matches. CDR3 in amino acids: CASSPPGGRGQVSPLHF. CDR3 DNA: TGTGCCAGCAGCCCCCCGGGAGGCAGGGGGCAGGTATCACCCCTCCACTTT.

This chain uses TRBV19 with TRBJ2-1; 11 positions match TRBD1. V was clipped by 6 bases and J by 3 bases; unmatched bases: 4. The germline V gene has CDR1 LNHDA and CDR2 SQIVND (reference sequence). The CDR3 has 15 residues. The CDR3 sequence is CASSPGTGGYNEQFF. The CDR3 DNA reads TGTGCCAGTAGCCCCGGGACAGGGGGCTACAATGAGCAGTTCTTC.

The chain carries TRBV9 and TRBJ2-5; D is unresolved. CDR3 length: 13 residues. The germline CDR1 and CDR2 sequences are SGDLS and YYNGEE. The V and J ends lost 0 bases and 2 bases respectively, with 5 bases between them. The DNA for the CDR3 is TGTGCCAGCAGCGTAGGGCGGCAAGAGACCCAGTACTTC. This encodes CASSVGRQETQYF.

Of note for this clone: At one boundary the junction diverges from the germline segment, which might be a read error. The chain couples TRBV4-1 to TRBJ1-6; D is perhaps TRBD1 (6 bases). The CDR3 has 19 amino acids. Looked up from germline, CDR1 is MGHRA and CDR2 is YSYEKL. CDR3 protein: CTSSQVTRQASSYNSPLHF. DNA for the CDR3: TGCACCAGCAGCCAAGTGACCCGACAGGCGAGCTCCTATAATTCACCCCTCCACTTT.

This clone was counted between two and nine times. This rearrangement joins TRBV2 to TRBJ1-1; 8 positions agree with TRBD1. CDR3 length: 14 residues. Germline V CDR1 and CDR2: SNHLY, FYNNEI. V lost 8 bases, J lost 6 bases, and 11 bases stayed unmatched. CDR3 in DNA: TGTGCCAGCGGACAGGGTAAGGCGAGCGCTGAAGCTTTCTTT. It specifies CASGQGKASAEAFF.

V gene TRBV6-6 combines with J gene TRBJ2-7, with 11 bases lining up with TRBD1. This CDR3 is 13 amino acids long. V shed 8 bases, J shed 5 bases, and the junction held 5 bases outside the gene matches. The V gene's germline CDR1 is MNHNY and CDR2 SVGAGI (reference sequence). CDR3 DNA: TGTGCCAGCCGGGACAGGGGGAACCACGAGCAGTACTTC. Encoded protein: CASRDRGNHEQYF.

As DNA, the CDR3 is TGCGCCAGCAGCCAAGATCCTGTGGGAATCGGACAGGAAGATAGCAATCAGCCCCAGCATTTT. It yields the protein CASSQDPVGIGQEDSNQPQHF. V gene TRBV4-3 combines with J gene TRBJ1-5; 7 nucleotides agree with TRBD1. The V segment lost 0 bases and the J segment 0 bases; nucleotides outside the gene matches: 17. Germline CDR1 is LGHNA and CDR2 is YSLEER. CDR3 size: 21 residues.